This TCR beta chain appears in the sequencing data of a study of OX40 agonist ivuxolimab in advanced cancers. Study at large: Hepatocellular carcinoma, melanoma, renal cell or head and neck cancer occurred in dose-escalation patients. Study-level points and caveats: Some of the nonresponding patients also showed low levels of normalized T-cell clonal expansion. People who partly responded at 0.1-3.0 mg/kg had some of the least clonal expansion seen.

In regard to this clone: What it binds is not known.

TCRdb keeps only in-frame clones here, not all; method: immunoSEQ multiplex PCR. The top ten hold about 0.4% of the sample, which has about 71,000 clones, 84% seen once. V was clipped by 8 bases and J by 2 bases; unmatched bases: 6. This CDR3 spans 15 amino acids. The germline CDR1 and CDR2 sequences are SNHLY and FYNNEI. Enrollment shut out patients with autoimmune disease history or systemic immunosuppression. The rearrangement links TRBV2 to TRBJ2-3; 11 bases agree with TRBD2. Sequences were derived from CD4+ or CD8+ T cells sorted from blood, sampled in a trial of the OX40 agonist ivuxolimab. The TCR sequence derives from an adult with an advanced solid tumor such as melanoma, head and neck, liver or kidney cancer. The CDR3 here is CASSLAGGPTDTQYF. In DNA form, the CDR3 reads TGTGCCAGCTCCTTAGCGGGGGGGCCCACAGATACGCAGTATTTT. Full variable domain (remainder filled in from reference TRBV2 and TRBJ2-3): EPEVTQTPSHQVTQMGQEVILRCVPISNHLYFYWYRQILGQKVEFLVSFYNNEISEKSEIFDDQFSVERPDGSNFTLKIRSTKLEDSAMYFCASSLAGGPTDTQYFGPGTRLTVL.